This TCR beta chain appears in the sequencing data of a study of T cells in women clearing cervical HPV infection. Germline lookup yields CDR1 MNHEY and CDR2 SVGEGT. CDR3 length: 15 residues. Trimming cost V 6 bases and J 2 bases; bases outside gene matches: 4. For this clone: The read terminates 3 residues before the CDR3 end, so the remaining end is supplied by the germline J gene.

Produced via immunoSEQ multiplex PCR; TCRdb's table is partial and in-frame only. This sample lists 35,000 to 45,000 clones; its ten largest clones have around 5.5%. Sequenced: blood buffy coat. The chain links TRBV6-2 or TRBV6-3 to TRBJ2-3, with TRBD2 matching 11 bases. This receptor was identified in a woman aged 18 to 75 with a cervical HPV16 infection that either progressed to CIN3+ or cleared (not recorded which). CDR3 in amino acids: CASRLAGGPTDTQYF. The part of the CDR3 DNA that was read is TGTGCCAGCAGATTAGCGGGAGGGCCCACAGATACG.